A single sample gave rise to the 18 T cell receptor beta chains below, sequenced in a study of T cell responses to AZD1222 COVID-19 vaccine. Data came from immunoSEQ multiplex PCR; TCRdb stores just in-frame clones and leaves some out. The sample has tens of thousands of clones; nearly 90% are singletons. The material sequenced was peripheral blood, taken 28 days after the second AZD1222 dose. The receptors originated from an adult who received the AZD1222 COVID-19 vaccine.

The genes are TRBV5-1 and TRBJ2-5; TRBD1 agrees at 7 bases. This CDR3 comprises 14 residues. Trimming took 9 bases from V and 1 from J; bases not matched to a gene: 9. Germline CDR1 and CDR2: SGHRS and YFSETQ. The CDR3 region has the DNA TGCGCCACAACTCAGGGGGTCAGCCAAGAGACCCAGTACTTC. This encodes CATTQGVSQETQYF.

This chain links TRBV25-1 with TRBJ1-2; the D gene is possibly TRBD1 (5 bases). Germline CDR1 is MGHDK and CDR2 is SYGVNS. The CDR3 loop spans 14 amino acids. Trimming removed 5 bases from V and 2 bases from J, with 12 bases in between. CDR3 sequence (DNA): TGTGCCAGCAGTCGAAGACAGACGAACTATGGCTACACCTTC. This gives the protein CASSRRQTNYGYTF.

The rearrangement joins TRBV14 to TRBJ1-2; TRBD1 might be the D (5 bases). Looked up from germline, CDR1 is SGHDN and CDR2 is FVKESK. V was pared by 6 bases and J by 2 bases, with 7 bases between. The CDR3 is 12 amino acids. The CDR3 loop reads CASSRQNYGYTF. CDR3 DNA: TGTGCCAGCAGTAGACAGAACTATGGCTACACCTTC.

The count of this clone is one. The V call is TRBV5-1, the J call TRBJ2-1; TRBD2 matches 8 bases. J lost 6 bases, V lost 2 bases, and 7 bases had no gene match. Germline V CDR1 and CDR2: SGHRS, YFSETQ. The CDR3 runs 15 residues. The CDR3 DNA reads TGCGCCAGCAGCTTTATAACTAGCGGAGGCAATGAGCAGTTCTTC. As protein: CASSFITSGGNEQFF.

This chain connects TRBV6-2 or TRBV6-3 to TRBJ1-1; D gene uncertain. The CDR3 contains 14 residues. V was clipped by 6 bases and J by 5 bases, with 16 bases between them. The germline V gene encodes CDR1 MNHEY and CDR2 SVGEGT. As DNA, the CDR3 is TGTGCCAGCAGCCTCCCCGGTGAGAGGACTGAAGCTTTCTTT. Its protein product is CASSLPGERTEAFF.

The V call is TRBV12-3 or TRBV12-4, the J call TRBJ1-5; perhaps TRBD1 as D (5 bases). With 7 bases removed from V and 4 bases from J, the gap between germline ends came to 11 bases. CDR3 size: 13 residues. CDR3 DNA sequence: TGTGCCAGCACCCGGGACGAGAATCAGCCCCAGCATTTT. Translating gives CASTRDENQPQHF.

V and J are TRBV10-3 and TRBJ1-2, with TRBD1 identical over 11 bases. Germline lookup yields CDR1 ENHRY and CDR2 SYGVKD. The CDR3 consists of 16 residues. The V segment lost 5 bases and the J segment 9 bases; nucleotides outside the gene matches: 14. As DNA, the CDR3 is TGTGCCATCAGTAAAGGACAGGGGGCTGCACCCGCCCGCTACACCTTC. Translating it yields CAISKGQGAAPARYTF.

The genes are TRBV11-2 and TRBJ1-3; D is unresolved. V was trimmed by 8 bases and J by 0 bases, leaving 11 bases between them. CDR1 SGHAT and CDR2 FQNNGV come from the germline V gene. This CDR3 region has 14 residues. The chain's CDR3 is CASQMGNSGNTIYF. The CDR3 bases are TGTGCCAGCCAAATGGGCAACTCTGGAAACACCATATATTTT.

The gene calls are TRBV7-2 and TRBJ1-4, with a weak D call TRBD1 (6 bases). Trimming cost V 5 bases and J 0 bases, with 10 bases left between them. This CDR3 region has 15 residues. Germline V gene data show CDR1 as SGHTA and CDR2 as FQGNSA. The CDR3 spells CASSQTGPTNEKLFF. The DNA for the CDR3 is TGTGCCAGCAGCCAAACAGGGCCAACTAATGAAAAACTGTTTTTT.

The V gene is TRBV11-3, the J gene TRBJ1-4, with D unresolved. The CDR3 is 13 residues long. The ends were cut back, 3 bases at V and 3 bases at J, with 5 bases in the middle. Germline V gene data show CDR1 as SGHNT and CDR2 as YENEEA. The CDR3 spells CASSLGANEKLFF. CDR3 DNA sequence: TGTGCCAGCAGCTTGGGAGCTAATGAAAAACTGTTTTTT.

The chain uses TRBV5-1 and TRBJ2-3; 8 nucleotides line up with TRBD2. V shed 4 bases and J 5 bases; nucleotides not matched to a gene: 18. The germline V gene has CDR1 SGHRS and CDR2 YFSETQ. This CDR3 is built from 18 residues. The CDR3: CASSLTYVTSAGGDTQYF. The CDR3 nucleotides are TGCGCCAGCAGCCTGACCTACGTGACTAGCGCGGGGGGAGATACGCAGTATTTT.

The chain uses TRBV4-1 and TRBJ2-1; D call uncertain. Trimming removed 1 base at V and 9 bases at J, with 10 bases between. Germline CDR1 is MGHRA and CDR2 is YSYEKL. This CDR3 has 13 residues. CDR3 amino acids: CASSQGNLGEQFF. CDR3 in DNA: TGCGCCAGCAGCCAAGGAAATCTTGGTGAGCAGTTCTTC.

The CDR3 bases are TGTGCCAGCAGTATCGTTTCTGGGGCCAACGTCCTGACTTTC. This sequence encodes CASSIVSGANVLTF. The J gene is TRBJ2-6, the V gene TRBV6-5; D ambiguous. Germline assignment: CDR1 MNHEY and CDR2 SVGAGI. CDR3 size: 14 residues. With 5 bases removed from V and 1 base from J, the gap between germline ends came to 6 bases.

V and J are TRBV25-1 and TRBJ1-3; no definite D call. This CDR3 contains 15 residues. The V and J ends lost 6 bases and 6 bases respectively, with 18 bases between them. Germline V lookup: CDR1 MGHDK, CDR2 SYGVNS. CDR3 amino acids: CASRRGRSLANTIYF. The CDR3 DNA sequence: TGTGCCAGCAGACGAGGAAGGAGTCTTGCAAACACCATATATTTT.

V gene TRBV7-3 combines with J gene TRBJ2-7; 10 nucleotides agree with TRBD2. The germline gives CDR1 SGHTA, CDR2 FQGTGA. The CDR3 consists of 16 residues. The V segment lost 5 bases and the J segment 2 bases; nucleotides outside the gene matches: 9. The CDR3 region is CASSPTVAGGAYEQYF. CDR3 DNA sequence: TGTGCCAGCAGCCCAACGGTAGCGGGAGGAGCCTACGAGCAGTACTTC.

CDR3 nucleotides: TGCGCCAGCACCCTGGGCGGGTTTAGCGGTTCCCCCGAGACCCAGTACTTC. This translates into CASTLGGFSGSPETQYF. The chain combines TRBV5-1 with TRBJ2-5, with D possibly matching TRBD2 (6 bases). The V end lost 6 bases, the J end lost 5 bases, and 26 bases lay between the germline ends. Germline V gene lookup returns CDR1 SGHRS and CDR2 YFSETQ. The CDR3 covers 17 residues.

The V call is TRBV30, the J call TRBJ2-1, with 7 bases lining up with TRBD2. Looked up from germline, CDR1 is GTSNPN and CDR2 is SVGIG (reference sequence). This CDR3 has 17 amino acids. J was trimmed by 0 bases and V by 2 bases; bases with no gene match: 10. CDR3 in DNA: TGTGCCTGGAGTCTCCGACTAGCAGAAAACTCCTACAATGAGCAGTTCTTC. Amino acids: CAWSLRLAENSYNEQFF.

This clone was counted only a few times. CDR3 sequence (DNA): TGTGCCAGTCAAACACTGACCCCAGGGGGACTGTTTAGCAATCAGCCCCAGCATTTT. Translated: CASQTLTPGGLFSNQPQHF. The chain employs TRBV19 and TRBJ1-5, with 7 nucleotides matching TRBD1. The CDR3 runs 19 residues. Trimming removed 8 bases from V and 0 bases from J; junction bases left unmatched: 19. Germline V lookup: CDR1 LNHDA, CDR2 SQIVND (reference sequence).